In its sample, the clone carrying this T cell receptor beta chain was seen a few times. Its antigen is currently unknown. The data derive from a study of T-cell memory formation after mild COVID-19. Study-level results: Clones that contracted clustered mainly in CM and EM if CD4+ and in EMRA if CD8+.

Germline lookup yields CDR1 SGHKS and CDR2 YYEKEE (reference sequence). Trimming pared 0 bases from V and 1 base from J, leaving 28 bases between. The CDR3 spans 21 residues. TCRdb re-derived calls from the 5' RACE reads in MiXCR, one entry per CDR3 protein. This table has approximately 560,000 distinct CDR3 sequences, roughly 17% appearing once. Sequenced: PBMCs or a T cell subset sorted from them (not recorded which). The TCR sequence derives from an adult woman who had mild COVID-19 (a few samples of this study predate the infection). Cell type and time point are not known. The V call is TRBV5-5, the J call TRBJ1-1; the D gene is possibly TRBD1 (6 bases). The CDR3 bases are TGTGCCAGCAGCTTGGAGGCATTTGGGCGAAGGGGGGAAACTAAGAACACTGAAGCTTTCTTT. As protein: CASSLEAFGRRGETKNTEAFF.